This T cell receptor beta chain stems from a study of graft-versus-host responses after intestinal transplantation. As for the study in general: Anti-thymocyte globulin was used for induction in all recipients, who then took tacrolimus and steroids for approximately 3 years.

The V gene end was trimmed by 5 bases and the J gene end by 3 bases; junction bases not matched to a gene: 3. This CDR3 comprises 13 residues. The germline V gene has CDR1 SGHTA and CDR2 FQGNSA. With respect to this clone: Its specificity is not known.

Method: immunoSEQ multiplex PCR; TCRdb's copy keeps in-frame clones and lacks some. The sample lists 50,000 or so clones, around 90% occurring once. The receptor's source is a human donor who was the organ donor for an intestinal transplant. This specimen was unstimulated CD4+ T cells sorted from spleen or lymph node cells, taken before transplant. The V and J genes are TRBV7-2 and TRBJ2-5, with TRBD1 identical over 7 bases. The CDR3 reads CASSLDREETQYF. The CDR3 DNA reads TGTGCCAGCAGCCTCGACAGGGAAGAGACCCAGTACTTC.